Below, 2 T cell receptor beta chains from the same sample are listed, as sequenced in a study of control samples from healthy donors and cancer patients. Here immunoSEQ multiplex PCR was the method, and the copy in TCRdb shows in-frame clones only, minus some. The sample shows approximately 120,000 clones, about 90% of them seen only once. Material: blood. The source is a man aged 18 to 29 in good health.

This chain links TRBV6-6 with TRBJ1-3; 8 positions match TRBD1. Germline V gene sequence: CDR1 MNHNY, CDR2 SVGAGI (reference sequence). The V and J ends lost 5 bases and 4 bases, in that order; junction bases with no gene match: 7. The CDR3 contains 15 residues. In DNA, the CDR3 is TGTGCCAGCAGTGCGGACAGGGTGGGAGGAAACACCATATATTTT. It translates to CASSADRVGGNTIYF.

This clone has just a few counts. This sequence joins TRBV28 and TRBJ1-5; TRBD1 is a possible D gene (5 bases). V shed 3 bases and J shed 6 bases, with 12 bases lying between them. CDR1 and CDR2 from the germline V gene are MDHEN and SYDVKM. This CDR3 spans 14 amino acids. The CDR3, as DNA: TGTGCCAGCAGTTTGTCAGGGCTCGGTCAGCCCCAGCATTTT. Protein sequence: CASSLSGLGQPQHF.